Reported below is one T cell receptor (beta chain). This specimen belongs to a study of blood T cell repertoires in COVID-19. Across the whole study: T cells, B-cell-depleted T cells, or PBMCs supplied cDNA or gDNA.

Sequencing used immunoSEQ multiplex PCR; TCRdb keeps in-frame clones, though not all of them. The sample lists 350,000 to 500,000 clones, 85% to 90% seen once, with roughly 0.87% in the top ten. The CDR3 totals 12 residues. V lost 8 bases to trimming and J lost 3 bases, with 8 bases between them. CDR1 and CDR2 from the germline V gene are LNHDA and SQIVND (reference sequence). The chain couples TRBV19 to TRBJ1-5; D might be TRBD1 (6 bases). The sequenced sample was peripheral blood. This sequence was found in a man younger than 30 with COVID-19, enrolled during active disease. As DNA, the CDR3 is TGTGCCAGTCGGGACAACAATCAGCCCCAGCATTTT. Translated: CASRDNNQPQHF.